Each of the 16 T cell receptor beta chains below was sequenced from the same sample in a study of blood T cell repertoires in COVID-19. Assay used: immunoSEQ multiplex PCR; TCRdb lists only in-frame clones, some missing. The top ten clones hold approximately 6% of a sample with about 280,000 clones, around 90% of them seen once. The specimen was PBMCs or T cells enriched from blood (not recorded which). These TCRs come from a woman aged 40 to 50 who had recovered from COVID-19.

V usage is TRBV19 and J usage is TRBJ2-1, with D tentatively TRBD2 (5 bases). CDR3 length: 17 residues. Germline V gene data show CDR1 as LNHDA and CDR2 as SQIVND (reference sequence). The V and J ends lost 7 bases and 6 bases respectively, with 25 bases between them. CDR3 sequence reads: CASNPRKGERSRNEQFF. The CDR3 DNA reads TGTGCCAGTAACCCCCGGAAAGGTGAGCGGAGTCGCAATGAGCAGTTCTTC.

This clone was detected only once. The J gene is TRBJ2-7, the V gene TRBV7-2; 7 bases match TRBD2. The V gene end was trimmed by 3 bases and the J gene end by 2 bases; junction bases not matched to a gene: 4. Germline V CDR1 and CDR2: SGHTA, FQGNSA. The CDR3 is 14 amino acids. CDR3 coding DNA: TGTGCCAGCAGCTTCTATGGACTAGCCTACGAGCAGTACTTC. Translation: CASSFYGLAYEQYF.

The chain couples TRBV4-3 to TRBJ1-1; 8 bases agree with TRBD1. J gave up 3 bases and V 2 bases, and 2 bases lay outside the gene matches. Germline lookup yields CDR1 LGHNA and CDR2 YSLEER. CDR3 length: 14 amino acids. The CDR3 bases are TGCGCCAGCAGCCAAACAGGGGGGGACACTGAAGCTTTCTTT. This encodes CASSQTGGDTEAFF.

This clone turned up a few times. The chain combines TRBV28 with TRBJ1-2; no clear D gene. Trimming pared 3 bases from V and 4 bases from J, leaving 9 bases between. Germline V gene lookup returns CDR1 MDHEN and CDR2 SYDVKM. This CDR3 spans 13 amino acids. CDR3 sequence (DNA): TGTGCCAGCAGTTTTGGCCGGGGCTATGGCTACACCTTC. The encoded protein is CASSFGRGYGYTF.

J is TRBJ2-7 and V is TRBV14; D not resolved. CDR3 length equals 14 residues. V was pared by 2 bases and J by 2 bases, with 10 bases between. The V gene's germline CDR1 is SGHDN and CDR2 FVKESK. The DNA of the CDR3 is TGTGCCAGCAGCCAACCTCTACCCCCCTACGAGCAGTACTTC. Encoded protein: CASSQPLPPYEQYF. Complete variable domain (other parts from reference TRBV14 and TRBJ2-7): EAGVTQFPSHSVIEKGQTVTLRCDPISGHDNLYWYRRVMGKEIKFLLHFVKESKQDESGMPNNRFLAERTGGTYSTLKVQPAELEDSGVYFCASSQPLPPYEQYFGPGTRLTVT.

The rearrangement links TRBV18 to TRBJ2-3, with 7 bases that match TRBD1. Per the germline V gene, CDR1 is KGHSH and CDR2 is LQKENI. The CDR3 has 18 residues. The trim removed 4 bases at V and 6 bases at J, leaving 19 bases unmatched. CDR3 sequence: CASSLTVTSGGVVDTQYF. Here the CDR3 DNA reads TGTGCCAGCTCACTTACCGTTACCTCAGGGGGTGTCGTGGATACGCAGTATTTT.

V is TRBV6-5 and J is TRBJ1-1; 8 bases match TRBD1. Germline CDR1 is MNHEY and CDR2 is SVGAGI. The CDR3 is made up of 15 amino acids. V lost 5 bases to trimming and J lost 5 bases; unmatched junction nucleotides: 10. The DNA of the CDR3 is TGTGCCAGCAGTCTGACGACAGGGGCGGGAACTGAAGCTTTCTTT. Translated, it gives CASSLTTGAGTEAFF.

This rearrangement joins TRBV2 to TRBJ2-3; D possibly corresponds to TRBD2 (6 bases). Deletions cut 7 bases from V and 3 bases from J, with 20 bases between. The CDR3 has 16 amino acids. Germline-derived CDR1 and CDR2 are SNHLY and FYNNEI. The CDR3 here is CASTRRGLGGTDTQYF. CDR3 in DNA: TGTGCCAGCACCCGGCGAGGGTTGGGGGGAACAGATACGCAGTATTTT.

V usage is TRBV19 and J usage is TRBJ1-4; no clear D. V gave up 6 bases and J gave up 4 bases, with 15 bases separating them. The CDR3 runs 15 residues. The germline V gene has CDR1 LNHDA and CDR2 SQIVND (reference sequence). CDR3 residues: CASSSSGRGNEKLFF. DNA for the CDR3: TGTGCCAGTAGCTCCTCAGGACGGGGTAATGAAAAACTGTTTTTT.

The V and J genes are TRBV28 and TRBJ1-1; maybe TRBD1 (6 bases). This CDR3 comprises 16 residues. The V end was cut by 4 bases, the J end by 5 bases, with 20 bases between. The germline V gene has CDR1 MDHEN and CDR2 SYDVKM. The CDR3 is CASSWGGRGGYTEAFF. DNA of the CDR3: TGTGCCAGCAGTTGGGGGGGGCGCGGTGGGTATACTGAAGCTTTCTTT.

The chain uses TRBV4-3 and TRBJ2-5; D remains unclear. V lost 0 bases and J 4 bases, leaving 9 bases between the germline ends. The CDR3 totals 14 residues. Germline assignment: CDR1 LGHNA and CDR2 YSLEER. CDR3 loop: CASSQDRRPETQYF. The CDR3, as DNA: TGCGCCAGCAGCCAAGACAGGCGTCCAGAGACCCAGTACTTC.

The CDR3 DNA is TGTGCCAGCAGCCAAAGGACTAGCGAGGTTGAGACCCAGTACTTC. It specifies CASSQRTSEVETQYF. This chain uses TRBV3-1 (or the pseudogene TRBV3-2) with TRBJ2-5; 9 positions agree with TRBD2. The CDR3 is 15 residues long. Looked up from germline, CDR1 is LGHDT and CDR2 is YNNKEL (reference sequence). V dropped 2 bases and J dropped 5; count of bases not matched to a gene: 6.

This clone was counted once. The V and J genes are TRBV19 and TRBJ2-3; D is unclear. Germline values: CDR1 LNHDA, CDR2 SQIVND (reference sequence). The CDR3 spans 13 residues. Trimming stripped 3 bases from V and 4 bases from J, with 8 bases between. CDR3 DNA: TGTGCCAGTAGTATCCCCCCGGCAGATACGCAGTATTTT. Its protein product is CASSIPPADTQYF. Full variable domain (missing parts from reference TRBV19 and TRBJ2-3): DGGITQSPKYLFRKEGQNVTLSCEQNLNHDAMYWYRQDPGQGLRLIYYSQIVNDFQKGDIAEGYSVSREKKESFPLTVTSAQKNPTAFYLCASSIPPADTQYFGPGTRLTVL.

The chain has TRBV25-1 and TRBJ2-1, with D possibly matching TRBD1 (7 bases). The V and J ends lost 4 bases and 0 bases respectively, with 19 bases between them. This CDR3 has 18 residues. CDR1 is MGHDK, CDR2 SYGVNS, per germline. The chain's CDR3 is CASSGGDSPLGSYNEQFF. The CDR3 region has the DNA TGTGCCAGCAGTGGGGGGGACAGCCCTTTGGGCTCCTACAATGAGCAGTTCTTC.

The rearrangement uses TRBV5-1 and TRBJ2-7; 7 bases line up with TRBD2. This CDR3 contains 15 residues. Germline V gene data show CDR1 as SGHRS and CDR2 as YFSETQ. Trimming at V came to 5 bases and at J to 3 bases, leaving 11 bases not matched to a gene. CDR3 DNA sequence: TGCGCCAGCAGTCTGGGAGGGACGGAATACTACGAGCAGTACTTC. It is translated as CASSLGGTEYYEQYF.

This clone was recorded once. The chain combines TRBV15 with TRBJ2-1, with unresolved D. The germline gives CDR1 LNHNV, CDR2 YYDKDF (reference sequence). The CDR3 loop spans 17 amino acids. The ends were cut back, 0 bases at V and 2 bases at J, with 14 bases in the middle. The CDR3 DNA reads TGTGCCACCAGCAGAGACCCCGGCGGTCTAACCTACAATGAGCAGTTCTTC. Its protein is CATSRDPGGLTYNEQFF.